This TCR beta chain comes out of a study of CD8+ T cells in alopecia areata. Study-level points and caveats: Lesional scalp exceeded normal scalp in clonality, especially in alopecia totalis/universalis.

CDR3 length: 15 amino acids. The trim removed 0 bases at V and 6 bases at J, leaving 9 bases unmatched. Per germline, CDR1 SQVTM and CDR2 ANQGSEA. RNA was isolated and reverse transcribed to cDNA, the sequencing template. The table came from immunoSEQ multiplex PCR; TCRdb's copy has only in-frame clones and leaves some out. The sample consists of some 110,000 clones, less than 75% of them appearing once. As to treatment: oral pan-JAK inhibitor, 5-10 mg twice daily. From PBMCs, CD4+ and CD8+ T cells were sorted. About this clone: Its antigen is unknown.

This receptor was obtained from a human donor with alopecia areata. Sequences were derived from CD8+ T cells sorted from blood, sampled at week 24, from a patient treated with tofacitinib. The rearrangement uses TRBV29-1 and TRBJ2-3; 7 bases fit TRBD1. CDR3 protein: CSVEDPDREEDTQYF. CDR3 nucleotides: TGCAGCGTTGAAGATCCCGACAGGGAAGAGGATACGCAGTATTTT.